This paragraph covers one TCR beta chain sequence. Its cognate antigen is unknown. This specimen comes from a study of T cell responses to AZD1222 COVID-19 vaccine. The study, taken as a whole, reports: Only a handful of AZD1222 recipients, more than five in all, had baseline seropositivity. Nearly half of the spike-specific TCRs reportedly recognize variant regions that carry no mutations.

Germline V gene sequence: CDR1 LGHDT, CDR2 YNNKEL (reference sequence). Between the trimmed V and J ends, which lost 4 bases and 6 bases, there was a span of 13 bases. This CDR3 is 15 amino acids long. Generated by immunoSEQ multiplex PCR, the TCRdb table keeps only in-frame clones and is missing some. The table has 72,000 or so clones, about 88% seen once. V and J are TRBV3-1 (or the pseudogene TRBV3-2) and TRBJ1-6, with D perhaps TRBD1 (5 bases). The sequence was collected from an adult who received the AZD1222 COVID-19 vaccine. The material sequenced was peripheral blood, taken 28 days after the second AZD1222 dose. The DNA for the CDR3 is TGTGCCAGCAGCCCGGGGGGTCGCGGTAATTCACCCCTCCACTTT. It translates to CASSPGGRGNSPLHF.